Described below is a single T cell receptor beta chain sequence and its context. Germline loops: CDR1 SNHLY, CDR2 FYNNEI. The CDR3 extends over 15 amino acids. Germline trimming cut 1 base from V and 9 bases from J; bases unmatched to any gene: 8. This sample is part of a study of T cell changes during pregnancy in multiple sclerosis. Data came from immunoSEQ multiplex PCR; TCRdb stores just in-frame clones and leaves some out. The sample lists 30,000 to 45,000 clones; 91% were seen once. The sequence came from a female donor in good health, enrolled as a control in a pregnancy study. The rearrangement links TRBV2 to TRBJ2-1; 8 nucleotides align to TRBD2. The sample in question was CD4+ T cells from peripheral blood mononuclear cells, obtained in the second trimester of pregnancy. The CDR3 here is CASSEDAGGITEQFF. In DNA form, the CDR3 reads TGTGCCAGCAGTGAAGATGCGGGGGGAATCACTGAGCAGTTCTTC.